This T cell receptor beta chain was retrieved from a study of response to subunit inactivated influenza vaccine (dated by TCRdb to the late 2010s). Regarding the study in general: Deep quantitative T cell receptor repertoire profiling was used in the study to track responses to a trivalent subunit inactivated influenza vaccine. Summary of the overall study and its limitations: The authors suggested that each seasonal influenza vaccination may recruit only a limited number of new T cells.

This clonotype has just a few counts. This receptor's antigen is unknown. No clone much larger than this one lies a single base away; base qualities are absent. Library prep was done by RT-PCR. The data were produced on an Illumina HiSeq 2500. TCRdb cleaned the public reads at Q25 with fastp, built clones with MiXCR and kept in-frame beta chains. Here each entry gathers all rows of one CDR3 protein and keeps the most common genes and DNA. The sample table lists around 500,000 distinct CDR3 sequences, 11% of them with a count of one. Clones ranked in the top ten supply more than 10% of the sample. Reading the label with the study, this specimen's time point is: more than 40 days after influenza vaccine administration. Looking up the germline V gene yields CDR1 SGHRS and CDR2 YFSETQ. The CDR3 holds 17 amino acids from the cysteine to the phenylalanine. Only the CDR3 DNA stays, 51 bases, in frame from base 1. V and J are trimmed by 4 bases and 9 bases, and the gene matches miss 19 bases of the junction.

The sequencing here drew on PBMCs from blood, taken 40 to 50 days after vaccination. The source is a man between 45 and 60 years old who received an inactivated influenza vaccine. Donor details come from another sample of the same person, matched by shared clones. Recombination joined TRBV5-1 with TRBJ2-3, with 8 bases matching TRBD1. The CDR3 reads as follows: CASSGTRQGRMVGTQYF. The DNA reads as follows: TGCGCCAGCAGCGGAACAAGACAGGGGAGGATGGTAGGGACGCAGTATTTT.